This T cell receptor beta chain was recorded in a study of T-cell memory formation after mild COVID-19. CDR1 is SEHNR and CDR2 is FQNEAQ in the germline V gene (reference sequence). With 0 bases clipped from V and 5 bases from J, the junction kept 6 bases outside the gene matches. This CDR3 is 15 amino acids long. TCRdb independently ran MiXCR on the 5' RACE reads; one entry per CDR3 protein. In the table there are roughly 100,000 distinct CDR3 sequences, approximately 15% of which are singletons. J is TRBJ2-7 and V is TRBV7-9, with 8 nucleotides matching TRBD2. The clonotype was recovered from an adult woman who had mild COVID-19 (a few samples of this study predate the infection). Cell type and time point are not known. The sequencing sample was made of PBMCs or a T cell subset sorted from them (not recorded which). The DNA of the CDR3 is TGTGCCAGCAGCTTAGCCCGGGAGGGACGGCACGAGCAGTACTTC. Translated, it gives CASSLAREGRHEQYF. The complete variable domain, with remaining parts taken from reference TRBV7-9 and TRBJ2-7, reads DTGVSQNPRHKITKRGQNVTFRCDPISEHNRLYWYRQTLGQGPEFLTYFQNEAQLEKSRLLSDRFSAERPKGSFSTLEIQRTEQGDSAMYLCASSLAREGRHEQYFGPGTRLTVT.